This TCR beta chain was recorded in a study of CD8+CD57+ T cells in acquired aplastic anemia. Looked up from germline, CDR1 is SGHAT and CDR2 is FQNNGV. Trimming took off 6 bases at V and 7 bases at J, with 13 bases between the two ends. CDR3 length: 12 residues. TCR beta VDJ and CDR3 profiles were obtained from a genomic DNA template. MiXCR was run by TCRdb on the reads, yielding one entry per CDR3 protein. Of 110,000 or so distinct CDR3 sequences in the sample, approximately 50% were seen once. Regarding the study as a whole: Patients and controls shared 25 to 30 CD8+ CDR3 sequences, which appeared highly expressed in patients and within their immunodominant clones.

Points on this clonotype: Its antigen is currently unknown.

It was patients with CD8+CD57+ cell expansion by flow cytometry who were chosen for sequencing. This receptor was taken from a human donor with aplastic anemia. The rearrangement uses TRBV11-2 and TRBJ2-7, with D hard to call. The sequencing sample was made of sorted CD4+, CD8+, or CD8+CD57+ T cells (not recorded which) from PBMCs. The CDR3 region has the DNA TGTGCCAGCAGTTCCCTCGGTTTGGAGCAGTACTTC. Its translation: CASSSLGLEQYF.